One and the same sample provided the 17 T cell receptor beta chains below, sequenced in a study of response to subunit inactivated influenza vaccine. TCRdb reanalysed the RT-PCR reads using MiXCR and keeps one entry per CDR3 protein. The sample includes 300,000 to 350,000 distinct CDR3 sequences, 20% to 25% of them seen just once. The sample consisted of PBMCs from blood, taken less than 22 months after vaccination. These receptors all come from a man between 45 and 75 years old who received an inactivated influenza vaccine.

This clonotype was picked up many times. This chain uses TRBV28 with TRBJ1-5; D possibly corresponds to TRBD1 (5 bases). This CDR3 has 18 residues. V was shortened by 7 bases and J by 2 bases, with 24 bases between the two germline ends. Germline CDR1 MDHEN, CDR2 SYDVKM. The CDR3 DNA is TGTGCCAGCACCCTGGGGACTGTGGGGACGGTTCGCAATCAGCCCCAGCATTTT. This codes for CASTLGTVGTVRNQPQHF.

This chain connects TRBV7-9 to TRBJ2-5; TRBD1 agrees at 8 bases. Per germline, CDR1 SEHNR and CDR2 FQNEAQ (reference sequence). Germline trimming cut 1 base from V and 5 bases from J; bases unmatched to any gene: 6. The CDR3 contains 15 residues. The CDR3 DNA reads TGTGCCAGCAGCTTAGTCAGCAGGGGGCTGGAGACCCAGTACTTC. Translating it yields CASSLVSRGLETQYF.

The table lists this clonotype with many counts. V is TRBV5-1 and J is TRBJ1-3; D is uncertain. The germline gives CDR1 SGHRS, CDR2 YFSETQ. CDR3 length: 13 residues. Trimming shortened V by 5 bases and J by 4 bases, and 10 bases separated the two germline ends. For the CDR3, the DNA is TGCGCCAGCAGTCTGGGAGCCGGAAACACCATATATTTT. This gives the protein CASSLGAGNTIYF.

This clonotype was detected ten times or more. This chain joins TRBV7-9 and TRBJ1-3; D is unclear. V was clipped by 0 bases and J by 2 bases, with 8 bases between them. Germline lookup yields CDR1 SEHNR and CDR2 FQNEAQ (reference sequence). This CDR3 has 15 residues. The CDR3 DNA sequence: TGTGCCAGCAGCTTAGCACCGGGAACTGGAAACACCATATATTTT. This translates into CASSLAPGTGNTIYF.

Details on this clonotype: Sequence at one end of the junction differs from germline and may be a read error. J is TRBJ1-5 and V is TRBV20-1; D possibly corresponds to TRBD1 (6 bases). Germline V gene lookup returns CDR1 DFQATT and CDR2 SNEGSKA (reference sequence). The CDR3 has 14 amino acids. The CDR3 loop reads CSARRTVEGQAQHF. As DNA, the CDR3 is TGCAGTGCTCGTCGGACAGTGGAAGGTCAGGCCCAGCATTTT.

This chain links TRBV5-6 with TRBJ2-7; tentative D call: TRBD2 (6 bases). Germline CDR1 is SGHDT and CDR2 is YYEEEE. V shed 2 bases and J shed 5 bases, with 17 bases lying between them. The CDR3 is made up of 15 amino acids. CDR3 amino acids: CASSFSGLLGHEQYF. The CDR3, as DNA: TGTGCCAGCAGCTTCTCGGGACTCCTCGGTCACGAGCAGTACTTC.

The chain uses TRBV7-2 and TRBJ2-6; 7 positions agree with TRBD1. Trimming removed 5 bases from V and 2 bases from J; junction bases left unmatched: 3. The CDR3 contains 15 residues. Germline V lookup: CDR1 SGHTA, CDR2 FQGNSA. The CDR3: CASSRTGAGANVLTF. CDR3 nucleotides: TGTGCCAGCAGCCGAACAGGGGCTGGGGCCAACGTCCTGACTTTC.

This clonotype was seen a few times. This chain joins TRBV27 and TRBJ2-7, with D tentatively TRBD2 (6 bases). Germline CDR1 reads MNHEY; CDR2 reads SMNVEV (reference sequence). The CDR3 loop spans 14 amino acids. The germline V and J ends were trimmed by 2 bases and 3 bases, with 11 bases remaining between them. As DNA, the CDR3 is TGTGCCAGCAGTTTACGGGTTAGCGGCTACGAGCAGTACTTC. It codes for CASSLRVSGYEQYF.

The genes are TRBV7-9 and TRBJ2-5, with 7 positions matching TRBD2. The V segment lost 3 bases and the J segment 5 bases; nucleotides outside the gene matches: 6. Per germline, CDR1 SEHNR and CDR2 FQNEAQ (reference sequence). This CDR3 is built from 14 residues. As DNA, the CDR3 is TGTGCCAGCAGCTTCTGGGGAGGGACGGAGACCCAGTACTTC. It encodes CASSFWGGTETQYF.

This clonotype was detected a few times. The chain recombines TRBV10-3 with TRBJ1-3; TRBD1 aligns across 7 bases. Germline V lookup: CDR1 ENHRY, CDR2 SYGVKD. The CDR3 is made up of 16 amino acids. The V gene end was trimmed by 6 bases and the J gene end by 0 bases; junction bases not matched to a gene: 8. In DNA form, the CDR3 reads TGTGCCATCAGCCCGGGACAGATGAACTCTGGAAACACCATATATTTT. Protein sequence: CAISPGQMNSGNTIYF.

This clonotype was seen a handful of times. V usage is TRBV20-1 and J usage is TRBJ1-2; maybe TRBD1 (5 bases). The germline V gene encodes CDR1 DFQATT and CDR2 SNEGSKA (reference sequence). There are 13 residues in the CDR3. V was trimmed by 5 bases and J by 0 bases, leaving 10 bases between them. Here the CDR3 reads CSASTAANYGYTF. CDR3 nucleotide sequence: TGCAGTGCTTCGACAGCCGCTAACTATGGCTACACCTTC.

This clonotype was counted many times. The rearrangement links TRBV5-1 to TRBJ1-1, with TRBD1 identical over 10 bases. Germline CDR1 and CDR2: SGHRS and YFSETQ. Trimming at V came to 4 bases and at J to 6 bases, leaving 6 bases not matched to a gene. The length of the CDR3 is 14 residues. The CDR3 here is CASSMTGGNAEAFF. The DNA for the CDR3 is TGCGCCAGCAGCATGACAGGGGGCAACGCTGAAGCTTTCTTT.

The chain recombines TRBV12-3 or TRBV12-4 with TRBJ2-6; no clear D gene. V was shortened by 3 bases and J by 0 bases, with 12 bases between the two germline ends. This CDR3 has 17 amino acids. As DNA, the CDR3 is TGTGCCAGCAGTTTCGGTACGGCGTACTCTGGGGCCAACGTCCTGACTTTC. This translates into CASSFGTAYSGANVLTF.

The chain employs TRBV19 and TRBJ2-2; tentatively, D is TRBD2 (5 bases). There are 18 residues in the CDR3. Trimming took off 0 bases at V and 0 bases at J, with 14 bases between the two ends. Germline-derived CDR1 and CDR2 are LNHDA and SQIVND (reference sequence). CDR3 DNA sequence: TGTGCCAGTAGTATAGATGCGGGTTTTGATCCGAACACCGGGGAGCTGTTTTTT. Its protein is CASSIDAGFDPNTGELFF. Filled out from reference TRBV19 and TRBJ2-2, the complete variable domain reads DGGITQSPKYLFRKEGQNVTLSCEQNLNHDAMYWYRQDPGQGLRLIYYSQIVNDFQKGDIAEGYSVSREKKESFPLTVTSAQKNPTAFYLCASSIDAGFDPNTGELFFGEGSRLTVL.

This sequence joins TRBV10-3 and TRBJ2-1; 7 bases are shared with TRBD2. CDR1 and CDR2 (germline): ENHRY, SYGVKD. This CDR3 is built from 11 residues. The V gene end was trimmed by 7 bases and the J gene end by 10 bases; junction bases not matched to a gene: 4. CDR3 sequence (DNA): TGTGCCATCACTAGCGGACCCGAGCAGTTCTTC. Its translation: CAITSGPEQFF.

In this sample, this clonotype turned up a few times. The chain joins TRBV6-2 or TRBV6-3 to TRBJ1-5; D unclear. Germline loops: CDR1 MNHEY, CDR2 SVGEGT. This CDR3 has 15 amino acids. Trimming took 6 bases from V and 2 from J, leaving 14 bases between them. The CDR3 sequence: CASSRIRVGNQPQHF. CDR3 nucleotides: TGTGCCAGCAGCCGCATCCGGGTGGGCAATCAGCCCCAGCATTTT.

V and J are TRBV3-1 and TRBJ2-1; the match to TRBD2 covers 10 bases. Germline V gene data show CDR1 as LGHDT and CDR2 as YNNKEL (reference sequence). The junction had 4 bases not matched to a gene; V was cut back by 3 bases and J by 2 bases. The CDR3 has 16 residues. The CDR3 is CASSHLAGGTYNEQFF. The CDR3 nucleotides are TGTGCCAGCAGCCATTTAGCGGGAGGAACCTACAATGAGCAGTTCTTC.